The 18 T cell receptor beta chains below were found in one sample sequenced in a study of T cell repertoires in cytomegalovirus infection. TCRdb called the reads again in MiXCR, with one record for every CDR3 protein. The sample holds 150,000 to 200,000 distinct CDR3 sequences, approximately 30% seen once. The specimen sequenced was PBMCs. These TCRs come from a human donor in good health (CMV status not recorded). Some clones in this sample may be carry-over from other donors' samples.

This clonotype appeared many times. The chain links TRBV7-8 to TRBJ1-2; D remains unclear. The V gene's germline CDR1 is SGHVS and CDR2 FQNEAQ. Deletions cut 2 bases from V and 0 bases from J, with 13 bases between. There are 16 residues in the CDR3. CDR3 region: CASSLSSPRANYGYTF. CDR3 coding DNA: TGTGCCAGCAGCTTAAGTTCGCCCCGAGCTAACTATGGCTACACCTTC. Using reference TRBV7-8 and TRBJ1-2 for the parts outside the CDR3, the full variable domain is GAGVSQSPRYKVAKRGQDVALRCDPISGHVSLFWYQQALGQGPEFLTYFQNEAQLDKSGLPSDRFFAERPEGSVSTLKIQRTQQEDSAVYLCASSLSSPRANYGYTFGSGTRLTVV.

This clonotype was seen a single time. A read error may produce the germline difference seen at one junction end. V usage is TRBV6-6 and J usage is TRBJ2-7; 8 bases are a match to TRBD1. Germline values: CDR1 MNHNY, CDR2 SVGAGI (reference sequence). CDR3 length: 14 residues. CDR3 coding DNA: TGTGCCAGCAGTTACGGACAGGGAGATTACGAGCAGTGCTTC. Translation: CASSYGQGDYEQCF.

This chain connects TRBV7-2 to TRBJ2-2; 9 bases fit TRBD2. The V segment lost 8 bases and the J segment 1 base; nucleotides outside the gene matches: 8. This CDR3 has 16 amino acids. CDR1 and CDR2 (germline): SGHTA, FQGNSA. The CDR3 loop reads CASVLRAGGNTGELFF. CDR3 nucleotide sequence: TGTGCCAGCGTCTTAAGAGCGGGGGGGAACACCGGGGAGCTGTTTTTT.

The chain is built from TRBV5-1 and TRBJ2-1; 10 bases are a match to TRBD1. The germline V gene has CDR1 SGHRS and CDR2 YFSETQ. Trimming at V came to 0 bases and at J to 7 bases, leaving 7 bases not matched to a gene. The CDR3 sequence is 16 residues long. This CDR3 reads CASSLATGQGMNEQFF. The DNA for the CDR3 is TGCGCCAGCAGCTTGGCGACGGGACAGGGGATGAATGAGCAGTTCTTC. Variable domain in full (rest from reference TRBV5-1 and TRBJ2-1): KAGVTQTPRYLIKTRGQQVTLSCSPISGHRSVSWYQQTPGQGLQFLFEYFSETQRNKGNFPGRFSGRQFSNSRSEMNVSTLELGDSALYLCASSLATGQGMNEQFFGPGTRLTVL.

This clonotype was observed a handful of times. The CDR3 here is CSALGRGVSTDTQYF. The CDR3 DNA sequence: TGCAGTGCCTTGGGCAGGGGGGTGAGCACAGATACGCAGTATTTT. V usage is TRBV20-1 and J usage is TRBJ2-3, with D possibly matching TRBD1 (7 bases). The V gene lost 6 bases and the J gene lost 0 bases, with 16 bases spanning the gap. Per the germline V gene, CDR1 is DFQATT and CDR2 is SNEGSKA (reference sequence). The CDR3 covers 15 residues.

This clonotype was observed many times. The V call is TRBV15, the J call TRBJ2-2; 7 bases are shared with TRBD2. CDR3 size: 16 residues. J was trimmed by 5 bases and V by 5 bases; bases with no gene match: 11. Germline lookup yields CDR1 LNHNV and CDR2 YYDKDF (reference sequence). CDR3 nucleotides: TGTGCCACCAGCCGGGACCTCCCGGGGGGTACCGGGGAGCTGTTTTTT. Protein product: CATSRDLPGGTGELFF.

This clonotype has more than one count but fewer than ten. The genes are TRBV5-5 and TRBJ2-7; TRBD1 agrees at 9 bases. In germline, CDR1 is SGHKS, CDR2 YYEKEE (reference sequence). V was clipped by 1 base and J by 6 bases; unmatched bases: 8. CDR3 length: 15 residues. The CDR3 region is CASSLMGQGTREQYF. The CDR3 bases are TGTGCCAGCAGCTTGATGGGACAGGGAACCCGCGAGCAGTACTTC. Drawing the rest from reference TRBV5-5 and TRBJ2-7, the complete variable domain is DAGVTQSPTHLIKTRGQQVTLRCSPISGHKSVSWYQQVLGQGPQFIFQYYEKEERGRGNFPDRFSARQFPNYSSELNVNALLLGDSALYLCASSLMGQGTREQYFGPGTRLTVT.

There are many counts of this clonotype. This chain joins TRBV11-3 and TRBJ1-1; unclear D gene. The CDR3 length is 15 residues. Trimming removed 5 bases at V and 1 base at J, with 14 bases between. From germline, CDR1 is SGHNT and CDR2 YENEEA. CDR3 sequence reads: CASSPPGGSNTEAFF. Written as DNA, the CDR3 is TGTGCCAGCAGCCCGCCCGGAGGGTCGAACACTGAAGCTTTCTTT. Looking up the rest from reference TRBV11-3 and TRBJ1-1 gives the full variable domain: EAGVVQSPRYKIIEKKQPVAFWCNPISGHNTLYWYLQNLGQGPELLIRYENEEAVDDSQLPKDRFSAERLKGVDSTLKIQPAELGDSAVYLCASSPPGGSNTEAFFGQGTRLTVV.

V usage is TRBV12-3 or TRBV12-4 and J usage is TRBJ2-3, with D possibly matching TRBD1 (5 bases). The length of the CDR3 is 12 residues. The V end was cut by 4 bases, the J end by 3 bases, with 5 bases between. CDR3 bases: TGTGCCAGCAGTTCAGGGACAGATACGCAGTATTTT. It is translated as CASSSGTDTQYF.

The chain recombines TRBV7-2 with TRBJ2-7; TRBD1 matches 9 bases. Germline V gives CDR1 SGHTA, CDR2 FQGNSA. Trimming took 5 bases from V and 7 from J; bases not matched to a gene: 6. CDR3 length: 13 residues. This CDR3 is CASSPPGQGEQYF. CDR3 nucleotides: TGTGCCAGCAGCCCCCCGGGACAGGGTGAGCAGTACTTC.

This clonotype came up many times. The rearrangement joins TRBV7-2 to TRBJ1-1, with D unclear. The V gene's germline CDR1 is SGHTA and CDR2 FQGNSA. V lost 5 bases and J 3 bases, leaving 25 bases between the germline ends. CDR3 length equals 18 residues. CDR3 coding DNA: TGTGCCAGCAGCCCCAAGGTGGCACGAATAGGCGGGGACACTGAAGCTTTCTTT. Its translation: CASSPKVARIGGDTEAFF.

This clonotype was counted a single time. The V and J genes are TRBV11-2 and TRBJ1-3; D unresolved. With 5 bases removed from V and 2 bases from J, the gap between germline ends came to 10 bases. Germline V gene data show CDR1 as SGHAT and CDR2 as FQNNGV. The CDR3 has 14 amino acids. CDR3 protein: CASSLSLAGNTIYF. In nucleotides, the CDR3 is TGTGCCAGCAGCCTCTCCCTCGCTGGAAACACCATATATTTT.

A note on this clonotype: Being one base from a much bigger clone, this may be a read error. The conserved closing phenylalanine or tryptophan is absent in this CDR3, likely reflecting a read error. The CDR3 spells CASSPPGPGNEKLFL. For the CDR3, the DNA is TGTGCCAGCAGTCCTCCGGGACCCGGGAATGAAAAACTGTTTCTT. The chain couples TRBV7-8 to TRBJ1-4; D is possibly TRBD1 (5 bases). V lost 6 bases, J lost 5 bases, and 16 bases lay in between. This CDR3 has 15 residues. Looked up from germline, CDR1 is SGHVS and CDR2 is FQNEAQ.

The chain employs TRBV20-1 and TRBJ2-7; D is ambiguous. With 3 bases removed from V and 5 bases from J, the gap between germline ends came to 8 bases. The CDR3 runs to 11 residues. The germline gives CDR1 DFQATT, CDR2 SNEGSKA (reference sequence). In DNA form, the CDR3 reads TGCAGTGCTAGGGACGGTGACGAGCAGTACTTC. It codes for CSARDGDEQYF.

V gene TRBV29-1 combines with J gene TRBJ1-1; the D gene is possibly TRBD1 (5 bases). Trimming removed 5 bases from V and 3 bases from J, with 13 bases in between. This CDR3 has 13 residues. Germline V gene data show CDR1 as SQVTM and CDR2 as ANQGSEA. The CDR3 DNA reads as TGCAGCGTTTCTCAGGGCCCCTACACTGAAGCTTTCTTT. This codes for CSVSQGPYTEAFF.

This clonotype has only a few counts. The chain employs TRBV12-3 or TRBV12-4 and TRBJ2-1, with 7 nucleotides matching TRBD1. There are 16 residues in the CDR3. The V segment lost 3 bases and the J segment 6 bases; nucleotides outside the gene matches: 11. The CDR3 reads CASSFERGRDFNEQFF. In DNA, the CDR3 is TGTGCCAGCAGTTTCGAAAGGGGGCGTGATTTCAATGAGCAGTTCTTC.

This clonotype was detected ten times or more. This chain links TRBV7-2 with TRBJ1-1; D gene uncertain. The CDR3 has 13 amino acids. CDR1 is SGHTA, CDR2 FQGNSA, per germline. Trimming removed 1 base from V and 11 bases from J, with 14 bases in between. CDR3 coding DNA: TGTGCCAGCAGCTTAGAGGTTAACCGGCGGGCTTTCTTT. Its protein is CASSLEVNRRAFF.

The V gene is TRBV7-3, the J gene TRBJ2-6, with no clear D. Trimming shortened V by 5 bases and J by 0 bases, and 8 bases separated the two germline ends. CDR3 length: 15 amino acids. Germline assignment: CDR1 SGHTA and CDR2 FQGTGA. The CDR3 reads CASSQVSSGANVLTF. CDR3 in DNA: TGTGCCAGCAGCCAAGTCTCCTCTGGGGCCAACGTCCTGACTTTC.